This TCR beta chain was retrieved from a study of control samples from healthy donors and cancer patients. Trimming left V 5 bases short and J 6 bases short, with 11 bases between. The CDR3 is 12 residues long. Germline V gene sequence: CDR1 SEHNR, CDR2 FQNEAQ (reference sequence). This clone was seen once. Produced via immunoSEQ multiplex PCR; TCRdb's table is partial and in-frame only. The data show around 89,000 clones, roughly four fifths seen once. The sample consisted of blood. The genes are TRBV7-9 and TRBJ2-7; perhaps TRBD1 as D (5 bases). The TCR originated in a woman aged 55-69 years in good health. CDR3 in DNA: TGTGCCAGCAGCGCTCAGGGTACCGAGCAGTACTTC. The encoded protein is CASSAQGTEQYF.